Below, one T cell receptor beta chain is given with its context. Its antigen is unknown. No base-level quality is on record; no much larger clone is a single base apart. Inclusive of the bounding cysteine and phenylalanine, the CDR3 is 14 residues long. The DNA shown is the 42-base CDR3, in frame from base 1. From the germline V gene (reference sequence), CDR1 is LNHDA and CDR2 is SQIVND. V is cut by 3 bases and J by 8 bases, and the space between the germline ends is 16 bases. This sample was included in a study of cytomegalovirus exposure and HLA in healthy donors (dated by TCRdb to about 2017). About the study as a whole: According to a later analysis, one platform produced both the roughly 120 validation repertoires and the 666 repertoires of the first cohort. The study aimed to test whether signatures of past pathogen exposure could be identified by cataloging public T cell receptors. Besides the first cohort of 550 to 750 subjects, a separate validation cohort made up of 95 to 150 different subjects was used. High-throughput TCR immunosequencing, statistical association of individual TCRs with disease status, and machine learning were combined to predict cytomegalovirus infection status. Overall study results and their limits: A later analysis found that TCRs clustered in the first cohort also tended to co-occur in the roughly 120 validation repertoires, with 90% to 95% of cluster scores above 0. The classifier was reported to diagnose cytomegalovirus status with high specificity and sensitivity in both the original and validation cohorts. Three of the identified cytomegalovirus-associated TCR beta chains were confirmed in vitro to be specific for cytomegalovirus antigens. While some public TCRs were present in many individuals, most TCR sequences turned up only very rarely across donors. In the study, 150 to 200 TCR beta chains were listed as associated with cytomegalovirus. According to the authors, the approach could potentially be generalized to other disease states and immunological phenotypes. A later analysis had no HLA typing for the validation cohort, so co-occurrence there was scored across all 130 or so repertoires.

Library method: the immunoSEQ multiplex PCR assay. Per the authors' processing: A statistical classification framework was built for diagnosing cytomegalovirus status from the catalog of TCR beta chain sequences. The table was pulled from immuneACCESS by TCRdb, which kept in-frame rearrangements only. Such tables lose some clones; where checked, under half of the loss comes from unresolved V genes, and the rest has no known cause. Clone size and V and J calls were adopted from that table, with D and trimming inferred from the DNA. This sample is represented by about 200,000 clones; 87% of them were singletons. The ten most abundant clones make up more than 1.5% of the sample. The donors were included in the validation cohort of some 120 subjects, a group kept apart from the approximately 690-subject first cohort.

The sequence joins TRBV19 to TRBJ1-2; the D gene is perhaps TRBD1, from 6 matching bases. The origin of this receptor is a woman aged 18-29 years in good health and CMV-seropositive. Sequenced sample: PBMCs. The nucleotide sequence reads TGTGCCAGTAGTATCCGGGACATCCCCAACGGCTACACCTTC. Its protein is CASSIRDIPNGYTF.